This T cell receptor (beta chain) stems from a study of blood T cells in healthy people across ages. Per sample, extraction of total RNA gave at least 5.5 micrograms in every case. Study-wide results and caveats: Estimated diversity, derived from one million T cells, was regarded as an underestimate. CMV status of donors was unknown, possibly confounding expanded clonotype changes. Percentage of naive T cells showed a strong correlation with TCR beta diversity.

About this clonotype itself: What it binds is not known.

Trimming removed 0 bases at V and 5 bases at J, with 13 bases between. This CDR3 contains 14 residues. Germline lookup yields CDR1 DFQATT and CDR2 SNEGSKA (reference sequence). PCR was performed a second time for about 6 to 12 cycles using a sample-barcoded 5' primer and a J-beta primer mix. Via MiXCR, TCRdb re-called the 5' RACE reads, giving one row per CDR3 protein. The sample yields roughly 1,500,000 distinct CDR3 sequences, about 31% seen once. This chain joins TRBV20-1 and TRBJ2-5, with D maybe TRBD1 (5 bases). What was sequenced was blood. The sequence came from a woman aged 25 to 39 in good health. CDR3: CSARDPGLGETQYF. CDR3 nucleotide sequence: TGCAGTGCTAGAGATCCAGGGTTAGGGGAGACCCAGTACTTC.